This T cell receptor beta chain was found in a study of cytomegalovirus exposure and HLA in healthy donors. This clone was found once. Its antigen is unidentified. Germline V gene data show CDR1 as KGHSH and CDR2 as LQKENI. V was pared by 2 bases and J by 8 bases, with 9 bases between. CDR3 length: 13 amino acids. The primer mix had 60 Vbeta and 13 Jbeta primers. Generated by immunoSEQ multiplex PCR, the TCRdb table keeps only in-frame clones and is missing some. The repertoire has about 110,000 clones, around four fifths of them found once; the top ten carry around 3.7%. Notes on the study in general: From TCR beta sequences, most subjects' HLA-A and HLA-B alleles were reportedly predicted accurately. Earlier analysis found most TCR beta V segments productive about 90% or about 30% of the time. Specificity for CMV antigens was confirmed in vitro for a few of the CMV-associated chains.

The source of this sequence is a woman aged 40 to 49 in good health and CMV-seronegative. The chain recombines TRBV18 with TRBJ1-4; D ambiguous. Material: PBMCs. As DNA, the CDR3 is TGTGCCAGCTCACCAGTAGGAGGGGAAAAACTGTTTTTT. This codes for CASSPVGGEKLFF.